This T cell receptor (beta chain) appears in the sequencing data of a study of response to subunit inactivated influenza vaccine. Regarding the study as a whole: T cells newly recruited by each seasonal influenza vaccination are few, the authors suggested.

The CDR3 sequence is 11 residues long. The V gene's germline CDR1 is ENHRY and CDR2 SYGVKD. The V gene lost 8 bases and the J gene lost 9 bases, with 12 bases spanning the gap. One entry per CDR3 protein results from TCRdb running MiXCR on the RT-PCR reads. The sample lists about 520,000 distinct CDR3 sequences, approximately 24% occurring once. As for this clonotype: No antigen is known for it.

Sequenced here: CD4+ T cells sorted from PBMCs, sampled 4 to 6 days after vaccination. The receptor was derived from a man aged 50-59 years who received an inactivated influenza vaccine. This chain connects TRBV10-3 to TRBJ2-3; a possible D gene is TRBD1 (5 bases). The CDR3 is CAIGQDTTQYF. CDR3 coding DNA: TGTGCCATCGGCCAGGACACCACGCAGTATTTT.